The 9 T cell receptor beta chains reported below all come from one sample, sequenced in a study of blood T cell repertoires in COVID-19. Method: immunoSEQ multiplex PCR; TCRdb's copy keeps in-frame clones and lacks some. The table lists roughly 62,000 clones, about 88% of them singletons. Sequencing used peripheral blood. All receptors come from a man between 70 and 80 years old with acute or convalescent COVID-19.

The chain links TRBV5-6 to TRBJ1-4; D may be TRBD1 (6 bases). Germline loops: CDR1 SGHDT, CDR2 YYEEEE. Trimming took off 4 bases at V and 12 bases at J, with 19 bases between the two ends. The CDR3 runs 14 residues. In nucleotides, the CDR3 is TGTGCCAGCAGCAGGGGGAACGGGGATACGGAACTGTTTTTT. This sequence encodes CASSRGNGDTELFF. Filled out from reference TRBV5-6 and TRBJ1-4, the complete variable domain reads DAGVTQSPTHLIKTRGQQVTLRCSPKSGHDTVSWYQQALGQGPQFIFQYYEEEERQRGNFPDRFSGHQFPNYSSELNVNALLLGDSALYLCASSRGNGDTELFFGSGTQLSVL.

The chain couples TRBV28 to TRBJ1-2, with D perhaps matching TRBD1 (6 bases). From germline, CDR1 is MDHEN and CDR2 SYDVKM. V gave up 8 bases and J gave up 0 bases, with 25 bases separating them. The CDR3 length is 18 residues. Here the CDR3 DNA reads TGTGCCAGCGAACGACCACGGACAGCACTTAGGGCTAACTATGGCTACACCTTC. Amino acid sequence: CASERPRTALRANYGYTF.

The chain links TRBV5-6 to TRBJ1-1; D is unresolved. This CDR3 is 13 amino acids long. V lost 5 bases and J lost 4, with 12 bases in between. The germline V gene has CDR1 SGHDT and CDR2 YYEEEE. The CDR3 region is CASRTAWSTEAFF. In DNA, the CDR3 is TGTGCCAGCAGGACTGCATGGAGCACTGAAGCTTTCTTT.

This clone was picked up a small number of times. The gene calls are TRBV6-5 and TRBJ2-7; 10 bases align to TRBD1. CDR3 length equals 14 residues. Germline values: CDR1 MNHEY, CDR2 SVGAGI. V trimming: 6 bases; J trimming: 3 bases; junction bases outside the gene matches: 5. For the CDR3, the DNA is TGTGCCAGCAGGACCGGGACAGGGGTCTACGAGCAGTACTTC. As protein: CASRTGTGVYEQYF.

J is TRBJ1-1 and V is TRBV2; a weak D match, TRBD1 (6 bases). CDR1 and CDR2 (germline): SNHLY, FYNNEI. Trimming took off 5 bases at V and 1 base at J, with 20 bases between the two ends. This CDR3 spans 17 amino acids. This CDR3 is CASSWTDYGSPNTEAFF. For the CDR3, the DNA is TGTGCCAGCAGTTGGACAGACTATGGGTCCCCGAACACTGAAGCTTTCTTT.

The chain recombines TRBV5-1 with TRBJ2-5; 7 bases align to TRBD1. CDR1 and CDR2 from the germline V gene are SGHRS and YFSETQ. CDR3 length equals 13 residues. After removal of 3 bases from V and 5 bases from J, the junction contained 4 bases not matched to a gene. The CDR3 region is CASSWTGQETQYF. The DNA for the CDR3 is TGCGCCAGCAGCTGGACAGGACAGGAGACCCAGTACTTC.

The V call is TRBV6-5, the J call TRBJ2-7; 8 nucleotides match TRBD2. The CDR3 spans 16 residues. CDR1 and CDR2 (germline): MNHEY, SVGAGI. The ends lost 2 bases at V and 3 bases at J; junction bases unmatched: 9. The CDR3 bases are TGTGCCAGCAGTTACCCCGCCGGGGCGGGGGGCTACGAGCAGTACTTC. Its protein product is CASSYPAGAGGYEQYF.

This CDR3 is CAWRFGLAAGELFF. In DNA, the CDR3 is TGTGCCTGGAGATTCGGACTAGCTGCCGGGGAGCTGTTTTTT. The genes are TRBV30 and TRBJ2-2; 8 nucleotides agree with TRBD2. V lost 3 bases, J lost 6 bases, and 6 bases stayed unmatched. There are 14 residues in the CDR3. CDR1 is GTSNPN, CDR2 SVGIG, per germline (reference sequence).

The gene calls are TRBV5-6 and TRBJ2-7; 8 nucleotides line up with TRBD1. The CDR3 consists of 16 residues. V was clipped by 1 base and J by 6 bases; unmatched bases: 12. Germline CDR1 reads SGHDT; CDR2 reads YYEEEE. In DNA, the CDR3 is TGTGCCAGCAGCTTGTCCGTCCGGCAGGGGGCGCTCGAGCAGTACTTC. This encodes CASSLSVRQGALEQYF.